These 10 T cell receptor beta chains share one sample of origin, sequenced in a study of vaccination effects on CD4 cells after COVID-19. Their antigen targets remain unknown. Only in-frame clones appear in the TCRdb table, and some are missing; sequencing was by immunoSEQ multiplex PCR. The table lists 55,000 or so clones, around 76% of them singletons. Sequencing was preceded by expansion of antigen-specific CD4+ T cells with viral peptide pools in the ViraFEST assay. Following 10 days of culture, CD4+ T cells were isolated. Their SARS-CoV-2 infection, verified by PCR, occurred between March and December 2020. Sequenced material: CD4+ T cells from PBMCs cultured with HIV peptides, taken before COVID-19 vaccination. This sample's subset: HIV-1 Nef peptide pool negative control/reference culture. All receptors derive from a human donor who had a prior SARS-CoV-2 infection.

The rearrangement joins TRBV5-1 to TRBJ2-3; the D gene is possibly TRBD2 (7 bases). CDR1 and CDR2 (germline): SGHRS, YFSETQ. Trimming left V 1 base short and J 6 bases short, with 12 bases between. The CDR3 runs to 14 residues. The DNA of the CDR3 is TGCGCCAGCAGCTTGACGGCGGGGGCGGATACGCAGTATTTT. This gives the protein CASSLTAGADTQYF. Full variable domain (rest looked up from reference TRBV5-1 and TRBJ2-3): KAGVTQTPRYLIKTRGQQVTLSCSPISGHRSVSWYQQTPGQGLQFLFEYFSETQRNKGNFPGRFSGRQFSNSRSEMNVSTLELGDSALYLCASSLTAGADTQYFGPGTRLTVL.

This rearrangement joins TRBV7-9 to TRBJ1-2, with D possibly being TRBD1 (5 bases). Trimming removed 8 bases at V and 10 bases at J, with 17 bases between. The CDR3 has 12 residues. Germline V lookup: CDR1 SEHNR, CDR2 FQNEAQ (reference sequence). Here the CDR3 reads CASALGYGHYTF. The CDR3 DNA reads TGTGCCAGCGCCCTCGGGTACGGACACTACACCTTC.

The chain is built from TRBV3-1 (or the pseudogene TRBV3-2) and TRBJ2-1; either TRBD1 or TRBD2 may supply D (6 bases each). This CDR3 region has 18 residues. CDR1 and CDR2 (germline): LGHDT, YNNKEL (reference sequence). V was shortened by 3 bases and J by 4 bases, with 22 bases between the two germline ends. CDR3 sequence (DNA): TGTGCCAGCAGCCATACTCTTGCCTCTAGGGGGGAATACAATGAGCAGTTCTTC. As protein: CASSHTLASRGEYNEQFF.

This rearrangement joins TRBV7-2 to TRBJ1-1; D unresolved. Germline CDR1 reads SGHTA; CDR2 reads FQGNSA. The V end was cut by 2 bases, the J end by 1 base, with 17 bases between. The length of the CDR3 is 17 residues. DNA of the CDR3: TGTGCCAGCAGCTTAAGTTCTGTGTCCGGGCAGAACACTGAAGCTTTCTTT. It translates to CASSLSSVSGQNTEAFF.

The CDR3 protein is CASSVSGSGAKNIQYF. Here the CDR3 DNA reads TGTGCCAGCAGCGTTAGCGGGAGCGGAGCCAAAAACATTCAGTACTTC. The chain links TRBV6-2 or TRBV6-3 to TRBJ2-4; the match to TRBD2 covers 9 bases. Trimming took 6 bases from V and 0 from J; bases not matched to a gene: 6. The V gene's germline CDR1 is MNHEY and CDR2 SVGEGT. The CDR3 is 16 amino acids.

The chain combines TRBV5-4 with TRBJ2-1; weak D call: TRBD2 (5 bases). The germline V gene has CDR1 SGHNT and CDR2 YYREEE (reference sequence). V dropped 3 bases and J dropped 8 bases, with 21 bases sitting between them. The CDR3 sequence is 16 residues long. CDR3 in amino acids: CASSSSNSYLRDEQFF. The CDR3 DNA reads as TGTGCCAGCAGCTCGAGCAATTCTTACCTGAGGGATGAGCAGTTCTTC.

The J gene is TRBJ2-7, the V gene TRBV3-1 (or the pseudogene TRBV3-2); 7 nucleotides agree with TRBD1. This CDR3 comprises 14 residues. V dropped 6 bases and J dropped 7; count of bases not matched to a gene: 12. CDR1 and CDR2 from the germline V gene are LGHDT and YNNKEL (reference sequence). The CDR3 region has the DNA TGTGCCAGCAGGATGGGACAGACCCTTGGTGAGCAGTACTTC. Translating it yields CASRMGQTLGEQYF.

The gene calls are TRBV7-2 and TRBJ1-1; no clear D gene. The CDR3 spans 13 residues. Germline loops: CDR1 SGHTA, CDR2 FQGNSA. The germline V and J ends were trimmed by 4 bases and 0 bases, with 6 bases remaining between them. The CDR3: CASSYRMNTEAFF. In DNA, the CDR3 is TGTGCCAGCAGCTACAGAATGAACACTGAAGCTTTCTTT.

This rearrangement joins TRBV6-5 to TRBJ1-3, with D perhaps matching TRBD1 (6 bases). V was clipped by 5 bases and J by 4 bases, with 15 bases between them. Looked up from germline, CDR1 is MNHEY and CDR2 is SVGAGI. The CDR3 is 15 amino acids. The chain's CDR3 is CASSPRGGSGNTIYF. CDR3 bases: TGTGCCAGCAGTCCGCGAGGGGGTTCAGGAAACACCATATATTTT.

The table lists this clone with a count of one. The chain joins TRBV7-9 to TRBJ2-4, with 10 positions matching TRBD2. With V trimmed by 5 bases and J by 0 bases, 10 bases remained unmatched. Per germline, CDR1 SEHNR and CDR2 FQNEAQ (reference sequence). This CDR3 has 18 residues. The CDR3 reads CASSQKRGGLLAKNIQYF. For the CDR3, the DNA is TGTGCCAGCAGCCAAAAGCGGGGGGGATTACTAGCCAAAAACATTCAGTACTTC. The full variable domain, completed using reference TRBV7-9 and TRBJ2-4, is DTGVSQNPRHKITKRGQNVTFRCDPISEHNRLYWYRQTLGQGPEFLTYFQNEAQLEKSRLLSDRFSAERPKGSFSTLEIQRTEQGDSAMYLCASSQKRGGLLAKNIQYFGAGTRLSVL.